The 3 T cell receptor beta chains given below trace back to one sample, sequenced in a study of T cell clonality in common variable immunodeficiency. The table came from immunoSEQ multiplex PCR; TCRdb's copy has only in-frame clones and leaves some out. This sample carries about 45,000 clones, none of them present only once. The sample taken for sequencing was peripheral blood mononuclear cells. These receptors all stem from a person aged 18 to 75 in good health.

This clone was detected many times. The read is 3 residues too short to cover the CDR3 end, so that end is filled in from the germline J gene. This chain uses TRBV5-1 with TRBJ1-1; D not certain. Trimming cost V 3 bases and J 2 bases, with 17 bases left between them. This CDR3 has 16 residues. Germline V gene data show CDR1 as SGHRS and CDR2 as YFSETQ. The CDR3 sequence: CASSSIRPGINTEAFF. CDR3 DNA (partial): TGCGCCAGCAGCTCAATAAGGCCGGGGATCAACACTGAA.

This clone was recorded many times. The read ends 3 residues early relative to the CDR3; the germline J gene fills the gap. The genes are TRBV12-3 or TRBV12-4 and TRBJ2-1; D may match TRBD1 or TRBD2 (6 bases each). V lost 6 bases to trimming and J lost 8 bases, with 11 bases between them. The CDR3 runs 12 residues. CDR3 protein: CASSSGEDEQFF. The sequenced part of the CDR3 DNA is TGTGCCAGCAGCTCAGGGGAGGATGAG.

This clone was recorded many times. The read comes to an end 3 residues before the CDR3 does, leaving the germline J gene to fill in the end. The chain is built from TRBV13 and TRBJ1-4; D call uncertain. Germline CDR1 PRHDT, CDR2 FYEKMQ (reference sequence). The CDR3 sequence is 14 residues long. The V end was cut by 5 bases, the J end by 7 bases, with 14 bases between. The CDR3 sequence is CASSTRASIEKLFF. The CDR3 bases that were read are TGTGCCAGCAGCACCCGAGCCTCAATTGAAAAA.